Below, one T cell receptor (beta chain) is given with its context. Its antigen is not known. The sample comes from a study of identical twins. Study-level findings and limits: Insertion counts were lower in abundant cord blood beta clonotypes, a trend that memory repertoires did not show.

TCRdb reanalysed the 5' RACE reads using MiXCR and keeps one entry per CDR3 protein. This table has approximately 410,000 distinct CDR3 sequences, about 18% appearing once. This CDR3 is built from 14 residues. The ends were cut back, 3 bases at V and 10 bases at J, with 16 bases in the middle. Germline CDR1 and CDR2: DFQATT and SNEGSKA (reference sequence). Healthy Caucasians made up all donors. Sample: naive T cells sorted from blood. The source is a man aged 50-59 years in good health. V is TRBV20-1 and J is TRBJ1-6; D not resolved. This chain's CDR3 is CSARGRGVLSPLHF. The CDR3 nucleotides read TGCAGTGCTAGGGGCAGAGGTGTGCTATCACCCCTCCACTTT.